This T cell receptor beta chain was identified in a study of PD-1 blockade in classical Hodgkin lymphoma. Each patient experienced a relapse that followed autologous stem cell transplantation, and brentuximab vedotin exposure varied. Germline V gives CDR1 WSHSY, CDR2 SAAADI. Trimming pared 3 bases from V and 6 bases from J, leaving 12 bases between. The CDR3 is made up of 14 amino acids. The repertoire was sequenced with immunoSEQ multiplex PCR; TCRdb's copy has only in-frame clones and lacks some. Here the sample spans more than 30,000 clones, approximately 82% being singletons. This receptor was obtained from a human donor with classical Hodgkin lymphoma. This chain links TRBV10-2 with TRBJ1-3; tentative D call: TRBD1 (5 bases). The material sequenced was peripheral blood mononuclear cells (PBMCs), taken before the second cycle of nivolumab. The CDR3, as DNA: TGCGCCAGCAGTGAATCCAGGGAGGAAAACACCATATATTTT. Its translation is CASSESREENTIYF.